The next 22 T cell receptor beta chains were all read from a single sample in a study of identical twins. TCRdb re-called the 5' RACE reads through MiXCR, storing one row per CDR3 protein. The sample has around 1.7 million distinct CDR3 sequences; 25% to 35% are singletons. Sequences were obtained from cord blood. These receptors were collected from a newborn girl in good health.

This clonotype has ten or more counts. The genes are TRBV27 and TRBJ2-7; no firm D call. The CDR3 is 12 residues long. Trimming removed 2 bases from V and 6 bases from J, with 8 bases in between. Germline CDR1 reads MNHEY; CDR2 reads SMNVEV (reference sequence). The CDR3 DNA sequence: TGTGCCAGCAGTTTAATCGGCGCCGAGCAGTACTTC. Translation: CASSLIGAEQYF.

V gene TRBV5-1 combines with J gene TRBJ2-7; 7 positions match TRBD1. With 4 bases clipped from V and 7 bases from J, the junction kept 5 bases outside the gene matches. There are 12 residues in the CDR3. Germline lookup yields CDR1 SGHRS and CDR2 YFSETQ. This chain's CDR3 is CASSPGQREQYF. In DNA form, the CDR3 reads TGCGCCAGCAGCCCGGGACAGAGGGAGCAGTACTTC.

This chain's CDR3 is CASSRDGGTEAFF. CDR3 DNA sequence: TGCGCCAGCAGCCGCGACGGAGGGACTGAAGCTTTCTTT. The chain uses TRBV5-1 and TRBJ1-1; no clear D. This CDR3 spans 13 amino acids. In germline, CDR1 is SGHRS, CDR2 YFSETQ. Trimming took off 4 bases at V and 5 bases at J, with 12 bases between the two ends.

This clonotype was detected only a few times. V gene TRBV11-2 combines with J gene TRBJ2-7; weak D call: TRBD2 (6 bases). Germline CDR1 is SGHAT and CDR2 is FQNNGV. Trimming left V 5 bases short and J 4 bases short, with 18 bases between. There are 15 residues in the CDR3. CDR3 sequence reads: CASSGHSEGFYEQYF. In nucleotides, the CDR3 is TGTGCCAGCAGCGGTCACTCGGAGGGATTTTACGAGCAGTACTTC.

The chain employs TRBV28 and TRBJ2-6, with no clear D. Between the trimmed V and J ends, which lost 3 bases and 0 bases, there was a span of 12 bases. The CDR3 has 17 residues. Per the germline V gene, CDR1 is MDHEN and CDR2 is SYDVKM. CDR3 residues: CASSLRKRPSGANVLTF. CDR3 in DNA: TGTGCCAGCAGTTTGAGGAAGAGACCCTCTGGGGCCAACGTCCTGACTTTC.

The chain employs TRBV7-2 and TRBJ1-4; D unresolved. The V gene lost 3 bases and the J gene lost 4 bases, with 9 bases spanning the gap. Looked up from germline, CDR1 is SGHTA and CDR2 is FQGNSA. This CDR3 is built from 14 residues. The DNA of the CDR3 is TGTGCCAGCAGCTTGGTACAGATTAATGAAAAACTGTTTTTT. Translated, it gives CASSLVQINEKLFF.

The V and J genes are TRBV27 and TRBJ2-1; no reliable D call. The CDR3 length is 17 residues. Germline CDR1 reads MNHEY; CDR2 reads SMNVEV (reference sequence). Deletions cut 1 base from V and 6 bases from J, with 19 bases between. The CDR3 region has the DNA TGTGCCAGCAGTTTATATCCCCGGCCTAGTGTGGGCAATGAGCAGTTCTTC. As protein: CASSLYPRPSVGNEQFF.

The rearrangement uses TRBV18 and TRBJ1-1; TRBD1 is a possible D gene (6 bases). The CDR3 is made up of 17 amino acids. Trimming removed 1 base at V and 0 bases at J, with 15 bases between. CDR1 is KGHSH and CDR2 is LQKENI in the germline V gene. CDR3 in amino acids: CASSPLPGGGLNTEAFF. In nucleotides, the CDR3 is TGTGCCAGCTCACCACTGCCGGGGGGGGGCTTGAACACTGAAGCTTTCTTT.

This sequence joins TRBV3-1 and TRBJ2-2, with 12 bases aligning to TRBD2. The CDR3 sequence is 17 residues long. The trim removed 4 bases at V and 6 bases at J, leaving 9 bases unmatched. The germline gives CDR1 LGHDT, CDR2 YNNKEL (reference sequence). The CDR3 loop reads CASSLAGLAGIAGELFF. The CDR3 DNA is TGTGCCAGCAGCCTCGCCGGACTAGCGGGAATCGCCGGGGAGCTGTTTTTT.

Only a few counts were recorded for this clonotype. The CDR3 DNA follows: TGTGCCAGCAGCCAAGGGCGGGTTAGCACAGATACGCAGTATTTT. Translation gives CASSQGRVSTDTQYF. This chain joins TRBV4-2 and TRBJ2-3, with D possibly being TRBD2 (5 bases). Germline lookup yields CDR1 LGHNA and CDR2 YNFKEQ. The CDR3 runs to 15 residues. Trimming pared 1 base from V and 0 bases from J, leaving 8 bases between.

This clonotype was seen a few times. The junction and the germline gene differ at one end; a read error may be behind it. CDR3 nucleotides: TGTGCTAGCAGCTTTGGCGGGTTCACAGATACGCAGTATTTT. It codes for CASSFGGFTDTQYF. The chain recombines TRBV7-7 with TRBJ2-3; maybe TRBD2 (5 bases). The CDR3 covers 14 residues. Germline assignment: CDR1 SSHAT and CDR2 FNYEAQ (reference sequence).

The CDR3 DNA reads as TGCAGTGCTAAGGGGGCCTCCAATCAGCCCCAGCATTTT. Translating gives CSAKGASNQPQHF. This rearrangement joins TRBV20-1 to TRBJ1-5; 7 bases align to TRBD1. V gave up 4 bases and J gave up 3 bases; unmatched junction bases: 3. The CDR3 has 13 amino acids. Looked up from germline, CDR1 is DFQATT and CDR2 is SNEGSKA (reference sequence).

Details on this clonotype: This clone may be a read error of a much larger clone one base away. This CDR3 is missing its conserved last phenylalanine or tryptophan, likely due to a read error. J is TRBJ2-7 and V is TRBV5-1, with 10 bases matching TRBD2. The V segment lost 0 bases and the J segment 0 bases; nucleotides outside the gene matches: 3. Germline CDR1 and CDR2: SGHRS and YFSETQ. The CDR3 runs 16 residues. This CDR3 is CASSLVAGGSSYEQYC. The CDR3 DNA sequence: TGCGCCAGCAGCTTGGTAGCGGGAGGTTCCTCCTACGAGCAGTACTGC.

This clonotype has more than one count but fewer than ten. The chain recombines TRBV4-2 with TRBJ2-4; a possible D gene is TRBD1 (6 bases). The DNA matches TRBJ2-7 better at its end, which makes the J call doubtful. The germline V gene encodes CDR1 LGHNA and CDR2 YNFKEQ. This CDR3 spans 16 amino acids. The CDR3 sequence is CASSQLSGQTPYEQYF. The CDR3 nucleotides are TGTGCCAGCAGCCAATTGTCGGGACAAACCCCCTACGAGCAGTACTTC.

The V gene is TRBV20-1, the J gene TRBJ1-5; maybe TRBD1 (5 bases). V was shortened by 0 bases and J by 3 bases, with 12 bases between the two germline ends. Germline CDR1 is DFQATT and CDR2 is SNEGSKA (reference sequence). The CDR3 spans 15 residues. CDR3 amino acids: CSARDQGRANQPQHF. In DNA form, the CDR3 reads TGCAGTGCTAGAGACCAGGGCAGGGCCAATCAGCCCCAGCATTTT.

This chain uses TRBV20-1 with TRBJ1-2; unclear D gene. Germline V gives CDR1 DFQATT, CDR2 SNEGSKA (reference sequence). Between the trimmed V and J ends, which lost 4 bases and 2 bases, there was a span of 14 bases. The CDR3 is made up of 14 amino acids. The CDR3 DNA is TGCAGTGCTACCTCCGGCAGTTCCAACTATGGCTACACCTTC. As protein: CSATSGSSNYGYTF.

This clonotype was found once. A clone one base away is much larger, so this may be a read error. V gene TRBV18 combines with J gene TRBJ1-2, with a possible D match to TRBD1 (6 bases). V was shortened by 3 bases and J by 4 bases, with 12 bases between the two germline ends. In germline, CDR1 is KGHSH, CDR2 LQKENI. This CDR3 has 14 residues. CDR3 sequence reads: CASSPTGNRYGYTF. CDR3 nucleotides: TGTGCCAGCTCACCTACAGGGAACCGCTATGGCTACACCTTC.

As to this clonotype: One end of the junction fails to match germline, which may point to a read error. The chain is built from TRBV5-1 and TRBJ2-5; D remains unclear. This CDR3 spans 14 amino acids. The germline gives CDR1 SGHRS, CDR2 YFSETQ. CDR3 in DNA: TGCGCCAGCAGCTTGGTCGACATTCAAGAGACCCAGTCCTTC. The encoded protein is CASSLVDIQETQSF.

This clonotype occurred many times. The rearrangement joins TRBV29-1 to TRBJ2-1; D is perhaps TRBD2 (6 bases). Germline assignment: CDR1 SQVTM and CDR2 ANQGSEA. V gave up 6 bases and J gave up 0 bases, with 12 bases separating them. The CDR3 totals 14 residues. This CDR3 reads CSVTPSDSYNEQFF. The CDR3 DNA reads as TGCAGCGTAACCCCTAGCGACTCCTACAATGAGCAGTTCTTC.

There are a few counts of this clonotype. This sequence joins TRBV4-2 and TRBJ2-7; D not resolved. Per the germline V gene, CDR1 is LGHNA and CDR2 is YNFKEQ. The CDR3 extends over 16 amino acids. Trimming shortened V by 2 bases and J by 7 bases, and 21 bases separated the two germline ends. In DNA, the CDR3 is TGTGCCAGCAGCCAACAGCAGACTCCCACAGTGGGAGAGCAGTACTTC. Encoded protein: CASSQQQTPTVGEQYF.

This chain uses TRBV5-1 with TRBJ1-1, with a tentative D call TRBD1 (5 bases). Germline loops: CDR1 SGHRS, CDR2 YFSETQ. The germline V and J ends were trimmed by 5 bases and 2 bases, with 13 bases remaining between them. The CDR3 covers 14 residues. The CDR3 loop reads CASREGVLNTEAFF. The CDR3 DNA sequence: TGCGCCAGCAGGGAAGGGGTACTAAACACTGAAGCTTTCTTT. Complete variable domain (other parts from reference TRBV5-1 and TRBJ1-1): KAGVTQTPRYLIKTRGQQVTLSCSPISGHRSVSWYQQTPGQGLQFLFEYFSETQRNKGNFPGRFSGRQFSNSRSEMNVSTLELGDSALYLCASREGVLNTEAFFGQGTRLTVV.

The chain couples TRBV7-2 to TRBJ2-7, with 10 nucleotides matching TRBD2. CDR3 length: 15 residues. J gave up 0 bases and V 6 bases, and 5 bases lay outside the gene matches. Germline V gene sequence: CDR1 SGHTA, CDR2 FQGNSA. CDR3 loop: CASSIAGGLSYEQYF. CDR3 nucleotide sequence: TGTGCCAGCAGTATAGCGGGGGGTCTCTCCTACGAGCAGTACTTC.